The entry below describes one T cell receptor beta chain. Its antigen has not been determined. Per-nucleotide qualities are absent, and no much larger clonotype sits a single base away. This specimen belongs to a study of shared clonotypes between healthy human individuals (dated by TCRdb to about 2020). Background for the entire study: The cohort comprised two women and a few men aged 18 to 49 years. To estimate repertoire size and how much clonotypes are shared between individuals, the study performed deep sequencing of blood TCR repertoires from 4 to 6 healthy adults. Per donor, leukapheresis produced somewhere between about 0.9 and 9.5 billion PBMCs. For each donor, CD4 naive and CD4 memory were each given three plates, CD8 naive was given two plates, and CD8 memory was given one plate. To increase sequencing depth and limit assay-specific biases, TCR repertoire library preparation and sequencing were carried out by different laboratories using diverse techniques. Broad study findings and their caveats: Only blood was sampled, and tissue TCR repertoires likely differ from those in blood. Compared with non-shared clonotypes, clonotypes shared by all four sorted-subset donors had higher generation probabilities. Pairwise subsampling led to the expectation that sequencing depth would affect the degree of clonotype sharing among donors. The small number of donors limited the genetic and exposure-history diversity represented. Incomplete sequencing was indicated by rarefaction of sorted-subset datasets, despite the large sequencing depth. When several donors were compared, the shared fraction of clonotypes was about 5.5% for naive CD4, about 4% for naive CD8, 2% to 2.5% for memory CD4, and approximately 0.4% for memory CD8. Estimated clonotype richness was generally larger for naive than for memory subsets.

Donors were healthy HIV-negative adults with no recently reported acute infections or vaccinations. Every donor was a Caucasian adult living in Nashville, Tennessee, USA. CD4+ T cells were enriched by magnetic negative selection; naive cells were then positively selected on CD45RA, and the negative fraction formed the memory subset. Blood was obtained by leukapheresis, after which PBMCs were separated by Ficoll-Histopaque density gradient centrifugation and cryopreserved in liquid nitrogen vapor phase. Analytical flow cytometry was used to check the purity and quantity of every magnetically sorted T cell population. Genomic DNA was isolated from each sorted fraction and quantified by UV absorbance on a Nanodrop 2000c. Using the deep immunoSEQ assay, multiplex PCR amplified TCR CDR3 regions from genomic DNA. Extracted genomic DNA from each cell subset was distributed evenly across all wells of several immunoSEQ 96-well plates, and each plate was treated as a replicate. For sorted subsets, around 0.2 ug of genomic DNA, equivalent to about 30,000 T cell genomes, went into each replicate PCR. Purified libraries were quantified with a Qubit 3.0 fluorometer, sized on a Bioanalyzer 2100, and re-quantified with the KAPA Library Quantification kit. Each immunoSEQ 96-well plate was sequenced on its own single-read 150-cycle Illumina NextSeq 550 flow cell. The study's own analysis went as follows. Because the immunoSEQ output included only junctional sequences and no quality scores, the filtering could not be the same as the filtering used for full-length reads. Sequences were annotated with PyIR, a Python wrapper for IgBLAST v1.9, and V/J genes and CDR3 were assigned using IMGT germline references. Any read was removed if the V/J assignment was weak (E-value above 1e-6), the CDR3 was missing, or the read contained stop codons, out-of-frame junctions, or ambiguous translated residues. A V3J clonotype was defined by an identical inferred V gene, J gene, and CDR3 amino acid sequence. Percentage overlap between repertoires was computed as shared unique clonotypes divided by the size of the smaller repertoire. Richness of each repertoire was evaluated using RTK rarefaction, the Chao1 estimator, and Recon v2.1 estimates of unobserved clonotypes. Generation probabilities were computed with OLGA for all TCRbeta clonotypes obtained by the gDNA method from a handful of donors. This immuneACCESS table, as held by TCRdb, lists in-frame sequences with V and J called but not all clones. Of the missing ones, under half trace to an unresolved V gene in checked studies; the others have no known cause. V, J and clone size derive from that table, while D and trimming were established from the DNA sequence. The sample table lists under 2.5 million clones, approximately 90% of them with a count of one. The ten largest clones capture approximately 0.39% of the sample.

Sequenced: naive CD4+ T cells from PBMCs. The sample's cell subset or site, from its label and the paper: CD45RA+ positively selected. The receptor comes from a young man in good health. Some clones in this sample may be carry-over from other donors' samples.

The DNA sequence reads TGTGCCAGCAGCCTACAGGTAGACACTGAAGCTTTCTTT. The encoded protein is CASSLQVDTEAFF. The rearranged segments are TRBV7-2 and TRBJ1-1; TRBD1 is a weak D gene call, 5 bases matching. CDR1 and CDR2, per the germline V gene, are SGHTA and FQGNSA. The CDR3 runs 13 residues from the cysteine to the phenylalanine. Left in the record is the CDR3 DNA by itself, 39 bases read in frame from the first base. V loses 5 bases, J loses 3 bases, and the germline ends lie 10 bases apart.